The T cell receptor (beta chain) described here comes from a study of memory CD4+ T cells and cytomegalovirus serostatus. Single viable CD3+CD4+CD8-CD45RO+ cells were sorted as the memory CD4+ T cells. J was trimmed by 4 bases and V by 7 bases; bases with no gene match: 6. Germline CDR1 WSHSY, CDR2 SAAADI. The CDR3 is 14 amino acids. Regarding this clone: The antigen remains unidentified.

General study results and limits: CD4+ memory repertoires contained 67 of 164 reported CMV TCRbeta sequences.

The assay was immunoSEQ multiplex PCR, and TCRdb's table has in-frame clones only and misses some. The table has about 48,000 clones, more than 70% seen once; the top ten hold 0.6% to 0.95%. The receptor was derived from an adult in good health and CMV-seronegative. J is TRBJ1-2 and V is TRBV10-2, with 10 bases matching TRBD1. Specimen: memory CD4+ T cells from blood. The CDR3 region has the DNA TGCGCCAGCAAGATTGGACAGGGGGGCTATGGCTACACCTTC. Protein product: CASKIGQGGYGYTF.